The sample holds many counts of the clone carrying this T cell receptor (beta chain). These data come from a study of blood T cells in healthy people across ages. Sample-barcoded 5' priming and a J-beta primer mix drove a second PCR of about 6 to 12 cycles. One entry per CDR3 protein results from TCRdb running MiXCR on the 5' RACE reads. The table shows 600,000 to 1,000,000 distinct CDR3 sequences, with over 45% occurring only once. The CDR3 loop spans 15 amino acids. Germline loops: CDR1 LGHNA, CDR2 YNFKEQ. V lost 0 bases, J lost 4 bases, and 1 base stayed unmatched. The receptor was derived from a man aged 25 to 40 in good health. Material: blood. The gene calls are TRBV4-2 and TRBJ2-3; 10 bases align to TRBD2. Here the CDR3 DNA reads TGTGCCAGCAGCCAAGAAGCGGGGGGGCCAGATACGCAGTATTTT. Translation: CASSQEAGGPDTQYF.